A single sample is the source of the 13 T cell receptor beta chains below, sequenced in a study of blood T cell repertoires in COVID-19. The assay was immunoSEQ multiplex PCR, and TCRdb's table has in-frame clones only and misses some. The sample has 200,000 to 250,000 clones, around four fifths seen once. Sequencing used peripheral blood. The origin of the receptors is a woman in her sixties or seventies with active or convalescent COVID-19.

The rearrangement uses TRBV3-1 (or the pseudogene TRBV3-2) and TRBJ1-1, with D tentatively TRBD1 (5 bases). Trimming removed 4 bases from V and 0 bases from J, with 18 bases in between. Germline CDR1 and CDR2: LGHDT and YNNKEL (reference sequence). The CDR3 has 17 residues. CDR3 coding DNA: TGTGCCAGCAGCCCCGACGGCGGGGTGGGGGTGAACACTGAAGCTTTCTTT. This encodes CASSPDGGVGVNTEAFF.

The chain carries TRBV29-1 and TRBJ2-1, with 9 positions matching TRBD2. CDR1 is SQVTM and CDR2 is ANQGSEA in the germline V gene. The CDR3 length is 17 residues. Trimming removed 8 bases from V and 0 bases from J; junction bases left unmatched: 14. In nucleotides, the CDR3 is TGCAGCCTGAGCGGAGCGGGGGGCTTCAGCTCCTACAATGAGCAGTTCTTC. This translates into CSLSGAGGFSSYNEQFF.

This clone has only one observation. The genes are TRBV5-8 and TRBJ1-6; TRBD1 might be the D (6 bases). Germline CDR1 and CDR2: SGHTS and YDEGEE. This CDR3 comprises 14 residues. Between the trimmed V and J ends, which lost 4 bases and 7 bases, there was a span of 12 bases. CDR3 sequence reads: CASSKTGGNSPLHF. The CDR3 DNA reads as TGTGCCAGCAGCAAGACAGGAGGAAATTCACCCCTCCACTTT. Full variable domain (remainder filled in from reference TRBV5-8 and TRBJ1-6): EAGVTQSPTHLIKTRGQQATLRCSPISGHTSVYWYQQALGLGLQFLLWYDEGEERNRGNFPPRFSGRQFPNYSSELNVNALELEDSALYLCASSKTGGNSPLHFGNGTRLTVT.

J is TRBJ2-2 and V is TRBV18; the match to TRBD1 covers 10 bases. The trim removed 5 bases at V and 5 bases at J, leaving 8 bases unmatched. From germline, CDR1 is KGHSH and CDR2 LQKENI. The CDR3 has 16 residues. CDR3 amino acids: CASSIGTGEHTGELFF. The CDR3 DNA reads TGTGCCAGCTCAATTGGGACAGGGGAGCATACCGGGGAGCTGTTTTTT. Combining the CDR3 with reference TRBV18 and TRBJ2-2 gives the whole variable domain NAGVMQNPRHLVRRRGQEARLRCSPMKGHSHVYWYRQLPEEGLKFMVYLQKENIIDESGMPKERFSAEFPKEGPSILRIQQVVRGDSAAYFCASSIGTGEHTGELFFGEGSRLTVL.

This rearrangement joins TRBV3-1 (or the pseudogene TRBV3-2) to TRBJ2-5; 9 bases align to TRBD2. The V and J ends lost 4 bases and 5 bases, in that order; junction bases with no gene match: 8. The V gene's germline CDR1 is LGHDT and CDR2 YNNKEL (reference sequence). The CDR3 extends over 15 amino acids. As DNA, the CDR3 is TGTGCCAGCAGCCTAGGGGCGGGGGGGATGGAGACCCAGTACTTC. It codes for CASSLGAGGMETQYF.

The chain carries TRBV15 and TRBJ2-3, with 7 bases that match TRBD2. Looked up from germline, CDR1 is LNHNV and CDR2 is YYDKDF (reference sequence). The CDR3 totals 16 residues. Losses at the gene ends were 0 bases for V and 0 bases for J; bases not matched to a gene: 3. The CDR3: CATSRDPSGSTDTQYF. The CDR3 DNA reads TGTGCCACCAGCAGAGATCCTAGCGGTAGCACAGATACGCAGTATTTT. Complete variable domain (other parts from reference TRBV15 and TRBJ2-3): DAMVIQNPRYQVTQFGKPVTLSCSQTLNHNVMYWYQQKSSQAPKLLFHYYDKDFNNEADTPDNFQSRRPNTSFCFLDIRSPGLGDTAMYLCATSRDPSGSTDTQYFGPGTRLTVL.

This chain links TRBV19 with TRBJ1-1; possible D gene TRBD1, 6 bases. CDR1 LNHDA and CDR2 SQIVND come from the germline V gene (reference sequence). This CDR3 has 17 amino acids. V was trimmed by 4 bases and J by 3 bases, leaving 21 bases between them. CDR3 nucleotides: TGTGCCAGTAGTAGACCCCCGGGGGGCGCGTCGGACACTGAAGCTTTCTTT. Residues: CASSRPPGGASDTEAFF.

This chain connects TRBV7-9 to TRBJ2-3; tentatively, D is TRBD1 (5 bases). V shed 5 bases and J shed 1 base, with 10 bases lying between them. The CDR3 contains 14 residues. Germline values: CDR1 SEHNR, CDR2 FQNEAQ (reference sequence). CDR3 sequence reads: CASSQMGRTDTQYF. The CDR3 DNA reads as TGTGCCAGCAGCCAAATGGGGCGCACAGATACGCAGTATTTT.

The V gene is TRBV10-2, the J gene TRBJ2-1; tentatively, D is TRBD2 (6 bases). The CDR3 is 15 amino acids. The germline CDR1 and CDR2 sequences are WSHSY and SAAADI. Deletions cut 3 bases from V and 7 bases from J, with 16 bases between. This CDR3 is CASSDRAGRSNEQFF. As DNA, the CDR3 is TGCGCCAGCAGTGATAGGGCGGGGCGCTCGAATGAGCAGTTCTTC.

CDR3 sequence (DNA): TGTGCCAGCAGCTCCCGGGACAACTACGAGCAGTACGTC. Translation gives CASSSRDNYEQYV. The chain combines TRBV28 with TRBJ2-7; D possibly corresponds to TRBD1 (6 bases). With 6 bases removed from V and 3 bases from J, the gap between germline ends came to 12 bases. The germline gives CDR1 MDHEN, CDR2 SYDVKM. The CDR3 has 13 residues.

V is TRBV6-6 and J is TRBJ1-3, with D unresolved. With 0 bases removed from V and 0 bases from J, the gap between germline ends came to 6 bases. The CDR3 loop spans 15 amino acids. Germline assignment: CDR1 MNHNY and CDR2 SVGAGI (reference sequence). The CDR3 coding sequence is TGTGCCAGCAGTTACTCGGCAGTCTCTGGAAACACCATATATTTT. Protein: CASSYSAVSGNTIYF.

This chain uses TRBV4-2 with TRBJ2-7; 7 nucleotides line up with TRBD2. V shed 2 bases, J shed 4 bases, and the junction held 8 bases outside the gene matches. The CDR3 loop spans 15 amino acids. Germline lookup yields CDR1 LGHNA and CDR2 YNFKEQ. CDR3 nucleotide sequence: TGTGCCAGCAGCCAACGAGGCGGGAGCGGATACGAGCAGTACTTC. Translation: CASSQRGGSGYEQYF.

The chain combines TRBV2 with TRBJ2-1; 11 bases map to TRBD2. CDR1 SNHLY and CDR2 FYNNEI come from the germline V gene. The V and J ends lost 6 bases and 9 bases, in that order; junction bases with no gene match: 7. The CDR3 extends over 14 amino acids. This chain's CDR3 is CASRGSGGAFEQFF. The CDR3 DNA sequence: TGTGCCAGCAGGGGTAGCGGGGGGGCGTTTGAGCAGTTCTTC.